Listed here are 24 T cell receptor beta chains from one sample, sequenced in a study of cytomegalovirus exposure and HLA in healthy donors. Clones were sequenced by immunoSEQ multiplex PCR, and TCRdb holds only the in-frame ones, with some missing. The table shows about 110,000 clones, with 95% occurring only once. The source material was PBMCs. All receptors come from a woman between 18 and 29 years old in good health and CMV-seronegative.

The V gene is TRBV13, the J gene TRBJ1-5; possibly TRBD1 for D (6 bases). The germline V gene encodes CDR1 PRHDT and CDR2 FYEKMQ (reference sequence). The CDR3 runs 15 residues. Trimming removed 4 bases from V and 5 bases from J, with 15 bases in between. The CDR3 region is CASSYRQEGDQPQHF. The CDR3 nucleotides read TGTGCCAGCAGCTATCGACAGGAAGGGGATCAGCCCCAGCATTTT.

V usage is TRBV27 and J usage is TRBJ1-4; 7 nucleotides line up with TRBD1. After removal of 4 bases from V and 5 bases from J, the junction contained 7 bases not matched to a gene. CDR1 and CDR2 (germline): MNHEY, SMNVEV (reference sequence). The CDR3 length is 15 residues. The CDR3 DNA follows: TGTGCCAGCAGTTCCGGGACAGCCCGGAATGAAAAACTGTTTTTT. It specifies CASSSGTARNEKLFF.

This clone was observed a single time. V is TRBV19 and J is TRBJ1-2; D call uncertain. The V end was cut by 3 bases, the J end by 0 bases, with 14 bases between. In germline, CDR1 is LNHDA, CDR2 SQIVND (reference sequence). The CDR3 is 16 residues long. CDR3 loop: CASSIASGLANYGYTF. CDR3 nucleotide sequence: TGTGCCAGTAGTATCGCGTCAGGCTTAGCTAACTATGGCTACACCTTC.

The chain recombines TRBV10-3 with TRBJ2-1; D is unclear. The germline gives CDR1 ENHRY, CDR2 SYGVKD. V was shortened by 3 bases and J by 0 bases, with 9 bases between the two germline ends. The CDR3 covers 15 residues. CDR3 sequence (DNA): TGTGCCATCAGTGAACAGCCGAGCTCCTACAATGAGCAGTTCTTC. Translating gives CAISEQPSSYNEQFF.

This CDR3 is CASGRDSYRRQGEQFF. The CDR3 nucleotides are TGTGCCAGCGGTAGAGACAGTTACCGTAGGCAGGGTGAGCAGTTCTTC. The chain employs TRBV28 and TRBJ2-1; a weak D match, TRBD1 (5 bases). CDR1 is MDHEN and CDR2 is SYDVKM in the germline V gene. The CDR3 totals 16 residues. V shed 8 bases and J shed 9 bases, with 26 bases lying between them.

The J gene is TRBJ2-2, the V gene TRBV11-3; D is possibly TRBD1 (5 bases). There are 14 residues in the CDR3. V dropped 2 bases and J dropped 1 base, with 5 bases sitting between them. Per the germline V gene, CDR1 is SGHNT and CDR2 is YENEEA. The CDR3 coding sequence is TGTGCCAGCAGCTTAAGGGGGAACACCGGGGAGCTGTTTTTT. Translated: CASSLRGNTGELFF.

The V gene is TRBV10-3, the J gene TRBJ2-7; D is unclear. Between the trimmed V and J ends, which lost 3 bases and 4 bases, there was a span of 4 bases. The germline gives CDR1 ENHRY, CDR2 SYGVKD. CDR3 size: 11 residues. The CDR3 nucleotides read TGTGCCATCAGTGATCTTTACGAGCAGTACTTC. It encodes CAISDLYEQYF.

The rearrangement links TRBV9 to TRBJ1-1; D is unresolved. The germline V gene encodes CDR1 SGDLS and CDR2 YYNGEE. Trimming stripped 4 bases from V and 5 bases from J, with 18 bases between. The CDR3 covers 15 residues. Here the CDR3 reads CASSPRPTPPTEAFF. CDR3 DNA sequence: TGTGCCAGCAGCCCTAGACCCACTCCCCCGACTGAAGCTTTCTTT.

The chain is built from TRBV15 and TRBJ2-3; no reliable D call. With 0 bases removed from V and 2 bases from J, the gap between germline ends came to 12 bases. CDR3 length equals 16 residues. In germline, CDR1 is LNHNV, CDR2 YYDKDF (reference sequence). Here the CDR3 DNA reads TGTGCCACCAGCAGAGATCTGAACCAGATCACAGATACGCAGTATTTT. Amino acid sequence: CATSRDLNQITDTQYF.

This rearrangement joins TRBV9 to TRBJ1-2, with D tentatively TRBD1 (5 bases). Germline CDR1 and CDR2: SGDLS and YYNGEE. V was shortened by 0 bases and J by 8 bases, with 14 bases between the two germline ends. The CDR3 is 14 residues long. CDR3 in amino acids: CASSVAGGGGGYTF. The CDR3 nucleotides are TGTGCCAGCAGCGTAGCCGGCGGGGGTGGAGGCTACACCTTC.

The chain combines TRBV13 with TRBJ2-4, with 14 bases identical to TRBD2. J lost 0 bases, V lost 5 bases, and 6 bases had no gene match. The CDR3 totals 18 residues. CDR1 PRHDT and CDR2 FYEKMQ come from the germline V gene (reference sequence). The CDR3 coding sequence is TGTGCCAGCAGCCTGACTAGCGGGGGGGTCCTAGCCAAAAACATTCAGTACTTC. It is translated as CASSLTSGGVLAKNIQYF.

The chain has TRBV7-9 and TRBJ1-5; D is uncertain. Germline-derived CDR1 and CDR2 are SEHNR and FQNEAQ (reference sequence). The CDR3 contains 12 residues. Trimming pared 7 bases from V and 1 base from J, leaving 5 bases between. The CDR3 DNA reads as TGTGCCAGCACCCGGAGCAATCAGCCCCAGCATTTT. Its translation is CASTRSNQPQHF.

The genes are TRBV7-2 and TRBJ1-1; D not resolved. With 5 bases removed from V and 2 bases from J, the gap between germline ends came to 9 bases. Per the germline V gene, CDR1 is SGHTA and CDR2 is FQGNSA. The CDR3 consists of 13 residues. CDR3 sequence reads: CASSLQLNTEAFF. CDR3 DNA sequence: TGTGCCAGCAGCCTACAGCTTAACACTGAAGCTTTCTTT.

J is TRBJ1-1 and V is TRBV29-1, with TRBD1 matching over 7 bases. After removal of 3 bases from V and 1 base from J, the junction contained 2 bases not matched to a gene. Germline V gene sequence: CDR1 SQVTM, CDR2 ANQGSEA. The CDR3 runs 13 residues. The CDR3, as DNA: TGCAGCGTTGAGGGACAGCAGAACACTGAAGCTTTCTTT. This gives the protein CSVEGQQNTEAFF.

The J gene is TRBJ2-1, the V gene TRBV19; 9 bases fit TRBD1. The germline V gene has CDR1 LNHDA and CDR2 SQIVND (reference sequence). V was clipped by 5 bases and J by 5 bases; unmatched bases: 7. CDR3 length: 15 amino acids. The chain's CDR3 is CASSLDRGLDNEQFF. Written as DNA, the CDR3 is TGTGCCAGTAGTCTCGACAGGGGGTTGGACAATGAGCAGTTCTTC.

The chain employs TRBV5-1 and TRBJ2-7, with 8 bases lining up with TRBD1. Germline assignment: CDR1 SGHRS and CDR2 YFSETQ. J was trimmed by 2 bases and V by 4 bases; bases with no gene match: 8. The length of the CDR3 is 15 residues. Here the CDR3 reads CASSPFGQGTYEQYF. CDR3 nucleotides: TGCGCCAGCAGCCCCTTCGGACAGGGAACCTACGAGCAGTACTTC.

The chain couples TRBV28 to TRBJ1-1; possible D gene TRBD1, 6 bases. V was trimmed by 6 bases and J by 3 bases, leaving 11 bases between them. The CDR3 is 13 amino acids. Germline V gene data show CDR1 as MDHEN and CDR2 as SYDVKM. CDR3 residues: CASRKGGYTEAFF. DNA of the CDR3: TGTGCCAGCAGAAAGGGGGGGTACACTGAAGCTTTCTTT.

CDR3 residues: CASSGPHDTQYF. The DNA for the CDR3 is TGCGCCAGCAGTGGGCCCCATGATACGCAGTATTTT. The rearrangement uses TRBV4-1 and TRBJ2-3; D uncertain. V was shortened by 6 bases and J by 6 bases, with 10 bases between the two germline ends. CDR3 length: 12 amino acids. Germline lookup yields CDR1 MGHRA and CDR2 YSYEKL.

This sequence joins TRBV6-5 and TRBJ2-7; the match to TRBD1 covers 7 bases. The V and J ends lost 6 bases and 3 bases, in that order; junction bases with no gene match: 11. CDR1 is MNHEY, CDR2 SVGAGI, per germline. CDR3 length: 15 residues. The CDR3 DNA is TGTGCCAGCAGAACAGTAGGGGGCGGCGGCTACGAGCAGTACTTC. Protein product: CASRTVGGGGYEQYF.

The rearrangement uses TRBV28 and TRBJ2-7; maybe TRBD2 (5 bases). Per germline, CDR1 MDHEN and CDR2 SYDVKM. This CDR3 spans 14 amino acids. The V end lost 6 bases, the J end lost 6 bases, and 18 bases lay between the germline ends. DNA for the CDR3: TGTGCCAGCAGCTTCGGGGATGGTCAAGGCGAGCAGTACTTC. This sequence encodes CASSFGDGQGEQYF.

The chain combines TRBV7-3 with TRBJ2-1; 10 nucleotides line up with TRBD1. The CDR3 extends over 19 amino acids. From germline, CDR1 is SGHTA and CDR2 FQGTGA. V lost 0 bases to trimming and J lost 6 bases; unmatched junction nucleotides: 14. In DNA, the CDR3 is TGTGCCAGCAGCTTAACATTCTTGGCTCGGACAGGGGGTCGCAATGAGCAGTTCTTC. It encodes CASSLTFLARTGGRNEQFF.

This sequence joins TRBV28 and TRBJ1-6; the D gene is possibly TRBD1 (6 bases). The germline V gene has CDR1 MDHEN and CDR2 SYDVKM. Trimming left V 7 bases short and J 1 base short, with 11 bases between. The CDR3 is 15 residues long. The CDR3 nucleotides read TGTGCCAGCAACCTCCAGGGGTCCTATAATTCACCCCTCCACTTT. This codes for CASNLQGSYNSPLHF.

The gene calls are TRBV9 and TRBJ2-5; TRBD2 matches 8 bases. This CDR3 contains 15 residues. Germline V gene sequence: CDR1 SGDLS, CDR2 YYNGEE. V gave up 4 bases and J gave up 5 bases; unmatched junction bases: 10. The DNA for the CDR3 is TGTGCCAGCAGCTCATACTCGGGGGGGCACGAGACCCAGTACTTC. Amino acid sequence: CASSSYSGGHETQYF.

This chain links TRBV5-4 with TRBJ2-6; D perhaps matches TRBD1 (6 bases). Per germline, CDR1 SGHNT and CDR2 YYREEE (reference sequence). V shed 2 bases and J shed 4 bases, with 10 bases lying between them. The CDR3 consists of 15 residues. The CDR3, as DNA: TGTGCCAGCAGCTTAGGGACAATCGGGGCCAACGTCCTGACTTTC. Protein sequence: CASSLGTIGANVLTF.